Listed here are 28 T cell receptor beta chains from one sample, sequenced in a study of identical twins. TCRdb recomputed calls from the 5' RACE reads with MiXCR, one row per CDR3 protein. The data contain roughly 260,000 distinct CDR3 sequences, roughly an eighth of them singletons. Material: memory (CD45RO+) T cells sorted from blood. The receptors originated from a woman aged 18-29 years in good health.

The rearrangement joins TRBV20-1 to TRBJ2-7; 11 nucleotides agree with TRBD2. V was clipped by 6 bases and J by 2 bases; unmatched bases: 6. The length of the CDR3 is 14 residues. Per the germline V gene, CDR1 is DFQATT and CDR2 is SNEGSKA (reference sequence). For the CDR3, the DNA is TGCAGTGCGACCGGGACTAGCGGAACCTACGAGCAGTACTTC. Translated: CSATGTSGTYEQYF.

The genes are TRBV11-2 and TRBJ2-3, with unresolved D. The CDR3 covers 11 residues. Looked up from germline, CDR1 is SGHAT and CDR2 is FQNNGV. Trimming cost V 10 bases and J 6 bases, with 11 bases left between them. The CDR3 DNA follows: TGTGCCACTGCTCACGGGGATACGCAGTATTTT. Encoded protein: CATAHGDTQYF.

There are a few counts of this clonotype. The J gene is TRBJ1-2, the V gene TRBV20-1; D unresolved. V dropped 5 bases and J dropped 0 bases, with 10 bases sitting between them. Germline lookup yields CDR1 DFQATT and CDR2 SNEGSKA (reference sequence). The CDR3 has 13 amino acids. The DNA for the CDR3 is TGCAGTGCTGGTGCTGTCACTAACTATGGCTACACCTTC. Its protein product is CSAGAVTNYGYTF.

V and J are TRBV2 and TRBJ2-7; tentatively, D is TRBD1 or TRBD2 (6 bases each). In germline, CDR1 is SNHLY, CDR2 FYNNEI. Trimming removed 3 bases from V and 2 bases from J, with 11 bases in between. The CDR3 is 14 residues long. CDR3 loop: CASSDHGGPYEQYF. The CDR3 DNA follows: TGTGCCAGCAGTGATCACGGGGGCCCCTACGAGCAGTACTTC.

The V and J genes are TRBV6-5 and TRBJ2-5; maybe TRBD2 (6 bases). V lost 4 bases to trimming and J lost 4 bases, with 16 bases between them. CDR1 is MNHEY, CDR2 SVGAGI, per germline. The CDR3 totals 15 residues. DNA of the CDR3: TGTGCCAGCAGTTTCACCCCCGGGACTCTAGAGACCCAGTACTTC. Protein: CASSFTPGTLETQYF.

The gene calls are TRBV5-1 and TRBJ1-1; TRBD1 aligns across 10 bases. The V segment lost 3 bases and the J segment 5 bases; nucleotides outside the gene matches: 4. CDR1 SGHRS and CDR2 YFSETQ come from the germline V gene. The CDR3 consists of 14 residues. CDR3 bases: TGCGCCAGCAGCTCTGGGACAGGGGAAACTGAAGCTTTCTTT. It yields the protein CASSSGTGETEAFF.

This clonotype was seen more than once but under ten times. V gene TRBV14 combines with J gene TRBJ2-3; 7 nucleotides agree with TRBD1. The CDR3 runs to 17 residues. Germline V lookup: CDR1 SGHDN, CDR2 FVKESK. The V segment lost 1 base and the J segment 0 bases; nucleotides outside the gene matches: 7. CDR3 sequence reads: CASSQGQGTFSTDTQYF. In nucleotides, the CDR3 is TGTGCCAGCAGCCAAGGACAGGGAACTTTTAGCACAGATACGCAGTATTTT.

The genes are TRBV11-2 and TRBJ1-4; the D is unclear. V lost 3 bases and J 6 bases, leaving 8 bases between the germline ends. CDR3 length equals 13 residues. Germline V gene data show CDR1 as SGHAT and CDR2 as FQNNGV. The DNA of the CDR3 is TGTGCCAGCAGCTTTTCAGTATATGAAAAACTGTTTTTT. Translating it yields CASSFSVYEKLFF.

This clonotype was picked up a small number of times. The genes are TRBV20-1 and TRBJ1-6, with D perhaps matching TRBD1 (5 bases). Germline V gives CDR1 DFQATT, CDR2 SNEGSKA (reference sequence). CDR3 length: 14 amino acids. V was shortened by 6 bases and J by 10 bases, with 19 bases between the two germline ends. The CDR3 nucleotides read TGCAGTGCACGGCCCAGGGATCTTAACTCACCCCTCCACTTT. Translating it yields CSARPRDLNSPLHF.

This sequence joins TRBV29-1 and TRBJ2-1; D is unresolved. The CDR3 loop spans 10 amino acids. The germline V and J ends were trimmed by 7 bases and 15 bases, with 16 bases remaining between them. Germline V CDR1 and CDR2: SQVTM, ANQGSEA. The CDR3 region is CSAQSVVPFF. CDR3 nucleotides: TGCAGCGCCCAGAGCGTGGTCCCGTTCTTC.

In its sample, this clonotype was seen a few times. The chain has TRBV7-2 and TRBJ2-7; possibly TRBD2 for D (6 bases). The CDR3 covers 15 residues. The V and J ends lost 6 bases and 7 bases respectively, with 22 bases between them. Germline V gives CDR1 SGHTA, CDR2 FQGNSA. The CDR3, as DNA: TGTGCCAGCAGGGCTATAGGGACTGGCTCTACGGAGCAGTACTTC. It yields the protein CASRAIGTGSTEQYF.

The sample holds many counts of this clonotype. The V gene is TRBV7-8, the J gene TRBJ2-7; D might be TRBD1 (5 bases). Trimming pared 1 base from V and 2 bases from J, leaving 9 bases between. The germline CDR1 and CDR2 sequences are SGHVS and FQNEAQ. CDR3 length: 14 residues. The CDR3 coding sequence is TGTGCCAGCAGCTTAGGGTCAGGGACCTACGAGCAGTACTTC. It translates to CASSLGSGTYEQYF.

This clonotype has a handful of counts. The rearrangement joins TRBV5-1 to TRBJ2-3; D is unclear. V gave up 0 bases and J gave up 2 bases, with 13 bases separating them. CDR3 length equals 16 residues. Germline V lookup: CDR1 SGHRS, CDR2 YFSETQ. This chain's CDR3 is CASSLGAKDFTDTQYF. The CDR3 DNA reads as TGCGCCAGCAGCTTGGGCGCGAAGGATTTCACAGATACGCAGTATTTT.

This clonotype was observed at least ten times. The chain carries TRBV5-1 and TRBJ2-1; TRBD1 aligns across 8 bases. The J segment lost 2 bases and the V segment lost 5 bases, leaving 3 bases of the junction unmatched. Germline V gene data show CDR1 as SGHRS and CDR2 as YFSETQ. This CDR3 is built from 14 residues. The CDR3 loop is CASRLTGAYNEQFF. CDR3 coding DNA: TGCGCCAGCAGGTTGACAGGGGCCTACAATGAGCAGTTCTTC. The complete variable domain, with remaining parts taken from reference TRBV5-1 and TRBJ2-1, reads KAGVTQTPRYLIKTRGQQVTLSCSPISGHRSVSWYQQTPGQGLQFLFEYFSETQRNKGNFPGRFSGRQFSNSRSEMNVSTLELGDSALYLCASRLTGAYNEQFFGPGTRLTVL.

This clonotype was seen a few times. The rearrangement uses TRBV20-1 and TRBJ2-3, with D perhaps given as TRBD1 or TRBD2 (5 bases each). V was pared by 1 base and J by 5 bases, with 19 bases between. CDR3 size: 16 residues. Germline CDR1 DFQATT, CDR2 SNEGSKA (reference sequence). CDR3 residues: CSARVPGTPGGDTQYF. The DNA of the CDR3 is TGCAGTGCTAGAGTGCCCGGGACGCCTGGGGGAGATACGCAGTATTTT.

This clonotype was seen a handful of times. V is TRBV20-1 and J is TRBJ2-7, with D perhaps given as TRBD1 or TRBD2 (5 bases each). Germline CDR1 is DFQATT and CDR2 is SNEGSKA (reference sequence). V lost 2 bases to trimming and J lost 0 bases, with 14 bases between them. The CDR3 has 15 amino acids. The CDR3 loop reads CSARPGRLSSYEQYF. The CDR3 DNA follows: TGCAGTGCTAGACCGGGGCGCCTTAGCTCCTACGAGCAGTACTTC.

This chain uses TRBV20-1 with TRBJ2-5; D remains unclear. V dropped 3 bases and J dropped 5 bases, with 7 bases sitting between them. CDR1 is DFQATT and CDR2 is SNEGSKA in the germline V gene (reference sequence). The CDR3 has 11 amino acids. The CDR3 DNA follows: TGCAGTGCTAGCGCAAGGGAGACCCAGTACTTC. It specifies CSASARETQYF.

There are a few counts of this clonotype. The chain combines TRBV20-1 with TRBJ2-1; 8 bases match TRBD2. Germline lookup yields CDR1 DFQATT and CDR2 SNEGSKA (reference sequence). The ends lost 6 bases at V and 8 bases at J; junction bases unmatched: 9. This CDR3 is built from 13 residues. CDR3 sequence (DNA): TGCAGTGCGCGGGAGGCCCTCGTGGATGAGCAGTTCTTC. Translating it yields CSAREALVDEQFF.

The V gene is TRBV18, the J gene TRBJ2-7; TRBD1 agrees at 7 bases. V shed 0 bases, J shed 6 bases, and the junction held 8 bases outside the gene matches. CDR3 length: 15 amino acids. Germline V CDR1 and CDR2: KGHSH, LQKENI. For the CDR3, the DNA is TGTGCCAGCTCACCACCTCAGACAGGGTCGGTCGAGCAGTACTTC. It encodes CASSPPQTGSVEQYF.

The chain has TRBV10-3 and TRBJ2-6; TRBD2 is a possible D gene (5 bases). The CDR3 is 17 amino acids. Germline CDR1 reads ENHRY; CDR2 reads SYGVKD. V lost 4 bases, J lost 0 bases, and 13 bases lay in between. The CDR3 sequence: CAISAHGSGSGANVLTF. Here the CDR3 DNA reads TGTGCCATCAGTGCCCATGGAAGCGGCTCTGGGGCCAACGTCCTGACTTTC.

This clonotype appeared a few times. The chain couples TRBV14 to TRBJ2-1, with a weak D call TRBD2 (6 bases). The CDR3 runs 13 residues. Per the germline V gene, CDR1 is SGHDN and CDR2 is FVKESK. Trimming pared 1 base from V and 10 bases from J, leaving 11 bases between. CDR3 DNA: TGTGCCAGCAGCCAAGTCGGGGCGGGGGAGCAGTTCTTC. Its protein is CASSQVGAGEQFF.

This clonotype was found many times. The J gene is TRBJ2-1, the V gene TRBV6-6, with D possibly being TRBD1 (5 bases). V gave up 6 bases and J gave up 6 bases, with 18 bases separating them. The CDR3 extends over 15 amino acids. Germline V lookup: CDR1 MNHNY, CDR2 SVGAGI (reference sequence). The CDR3 reads CASRQGQGPLNEQFF. Here the CDR3 DNA reads TGTGCCAGCAGGCAGGGCCAAGGACCCCTCAATGAGCAGTTCTTC.

This clonotype was observed a handful of times. The rearrangement uses TRBV5-1 and TRBJ1-3; D may be TRBD1 (5 bases). The germline gives CDR1 SGHRS, CDR2 YFSETQ. The ends were cut back, 6 bases at V and 0 bases at J, with 13 bases in the middle. The CDR3 is made up of 15 amino acids. The CDR3 DNA sequence: TGCGCCAGCATCCAACAGGTTCGCTCTGGAAACACCATATATTTT. Amino acids: CASIQQVRSGNTIYF.

CDR3 in amino acids: CSAPAVGRYSNQPQHF. The CDR3 nucleotides are TGCAGTGCTCCCGCCGTGGGGCGCTATAGCAATCAGCCCCAGCATTTT. The chain is built from TRBV20-1 and TRBJ1-5; maybe TRBD1 (5 bases). With 5 bases removed from V and 0 bases from J, the gap between germline ends came to 17 bases. CDR1 is DFQATT and CDR2 is SNEGSKA in the germline V gene (reference sequence). The CDR3 totals 16 residues.

The CDR3 nucleotides read TGCGCCAGCAGTGAGTCGGGGGGCTATGGCTACACCTTC. This codes for CASSESGGYGYTF. The chain links TRBV10-1 to TRBJ1-2; D perhaps matches TRBD1 (5 bases). V dropped 0 bases and J dropped 4 bases, with 6 bases sitting between them. The germline V gene encodes CDR1 WNHNN and CDR2 SYGVQD (reference sequence). The CDR3 is 13 residues long.

This CDR3 reads CASAKIRGGRSGELFF. CDR3 in DNA: TGTGCCAGTGCGAAGATCCGGGGAGGTCGGTCCGGGGAGCTGTTTTTT. This chain connects TRBV6-2 or TRBV6-3 to TRBJ2-2; D might be TRBD2 (6 bases). Trimming stripped 9 bases from V and 6 bases from J, with 23 bases between. The CDR3 totals 16 residues. CDR1 MNHEY and CDR2 SVGEGT come from the germline V gene.

This clonotype was seen more than once but under ten times. The chain combines TRBV12-3 or TRBV12-4 with TRBJ1-2; D may be TRBD1 (5 bases). Trimming removed 3 bases from V and 4 bases from J, with 15 bases in between. This CDR3 spans 15 amino acids. The CDR3 loop reads CASSFSGASSYGYTF. The CDR3 DNA reads TGTGCCAGCAGTTTCAGCGGGGCCTCGAGCTATGGCTACACCTTC.

The chain combines TRBV11-3 with TRBJ2-7; D not resolved. Germline assignment: CDR1 SGHNT and CDR2 YENEEA. There are 14 residues in the CDR3. Trimming left V 3 bases short and J 3 bases short, with 12 bases between. The CDR3 region is CASSFMTGYYEQYF. Here the CDR3 DNA reads TGTGCCAGCAGCTTCATGACTGGGTACTACGAGCAGTACTTC.